The 28 T cell receptor beta chains below were found in one sample sequenced in a study of low-dose radiotherapy and immunotherapy resistance in tumors (dated by TCRdb to 2021 to 2024). Sequencing was carried out with an Illumina HiSeq 2500. First-strand cDNA was synthesized using Superscript III and a set of TRAV- and TRBV-specific primers, so that both TCRalpha and TCRbeta chains were covered. TCRs were amplified for about 18 PCR cycles with Phusion, using a constant-region primer paired with the adapter attached to the V primers. The raw public data were reprocessed by TCRdb itself: fastp quality trimming at Q25, MiXCR clonotype calling, in-frame beta chains only. Under each unique CDR3 protein, matching rows form one entry showing the most common genes and DNA. This sample holds about 58,000 distinct CDR3 sequences; 23% were observed only once. Approximately 7.2% of the sample comes from the top ten.

Taken with the paper, the label for time point translates to: after trial treatment. The sample's treatment or condition, from its label and the paper: LDRT plus nivolumab, ipilimumab, low-dose cyclophosphamide and aspirin (RACIN trial). Sequenced material: PBMCs, taken after low-dose radiotherapy plus immunotherapy. The source of these receptors is a male donor with prostate cancer.

This clonotype was picked up many times. The chain employs TRBV10-3 and TRBJ2-7; 7 nucleotides align to TRBD1. This CDR3 spans 12 amino acids. V lost 6 bases and J lost 5; bases outside the gene matches: 4. Germline V gives CDR1 ENHRY, CDR2 SYGVKD. CDR3 region: CAISFTGDEQYF. The CDR3 DNA reads as TGTGCCATCAGCTTCACAGGGGACGAGCAGTACTTC.

This clonotype was found many times. This chain joins TRBV20-1 and TRBJ1-1, with D unresolved. Germline values: CDR1 DFQATT, CDR2 SNEGSKA (reference sequence). The CDR3 consists of 10 residues. V lost 0 bases to trimming and J lost 10 bases, with 6 bases between them. CDR3 nucleotides: TGCAGTGCTAGAGATGACGGAGCTTTCTTT. Translation: CSARDDGAFF.

A single count supports this clonotype. A far larger clone is one base from this, pointing to a likely read error. The J gene is TRBJ2-7, the V gene TRBV11-2; weak D call: TRBD2 (6 bases). The length of the CDR3 is 15 residues. The germline V and J ends were trimmed by 1 base and 7 bases, with 17 bases remaining between them. CDR1 and CDR2 (germline): SGHAT, FQNNGV. The CDR3 region is CASSLAQSGYNEQYF. DNA of the CDR3: TGTGCCAGCAGCTTAGCGCAGAGCGGGTACAATGAGCAGTACTTC.

The chain couples TRBV11-2 to TRBJ2-5; TRBD2 might be the D (6 bases). This CDR3 contains 13 residues. With 6 bases removed from V and 5 bases from J, the gap between germline ends came to 13 bases. Germline V gene lookup returns CDR1 SGHAT and CDR2 FQNNGV. For the CDR3, the DNA is TGTGCCAGCAGACGACCGGGAGAGGAGACCCAGTACTTC. It yields the protein CASRRPGEETQYF.

This clonotype was observed many times. The rearrangement joins TRBV11-2 to TRBJ1-6; D uncertain. CDR3 length equals 15 residues. The germline V gene encodes CDR1 SGHAT and CDR2 FQNNGV. V lost 0 bases and J lost 9, with 12 bases in between. The CDR3 nucleotides read TGTGCCAGCAGCTTAGAGTCGGGCTATCGTTCACCCCTCCACTTT. Its protein product is CASSLESGYRSPLHF.

At least ten counts were recorded for this clonotype. The rearrangement joins TRBV4-1 to TRBJ2-1; perhaps TRBD2 as D (6 bases). Trimming pared 1 base from V and 0 bases from J, leaving 10 bases between. Germline V CDR1 and CDR2: MGHRA, YSYEKL. The CDR3 sequence is 16 residues long. The CDR3 nucleotides read TGCGCCAGCAGCCAAGGGAGCGGGCACTCCTACAATGAGCAGTTCTTC. It specifies CASSQGSGHSYNEQFF.

Concerning this clonotype: This likely reflects a read error, since a far larger clone is one base away. In nucleotides, the CDR3 is TGTGCCAGCAGCCGGGGGGACTCCTACAATGAGCAGTACTTC. Protein sequence: CASSRGDSYNEQYF. The J gene is TRBJ2-5, the V gene TRBV3-1; maybe TRBD2 (6 bases). The CDR3 has 14 residues. With 4 bases removed from V and 11 bases from J, the gap between germline ends came to 20 bases. Per germline, CDR1 LGHDT and CDR2 YNNKEL (reference sequence).

This clonotype was picked up many times. The chain uses TRBV6-2 or TRBV6-3 and TRBJ2-1; 7 bases fit TRBD2. CDR1 MNHEY and CDR2 SVGEGT come from the germline V gene. The CDR3 extends over 15 amino acids. V shed 5 bases, J shed 8 bases, and the junction held 12 bases outside the gene matches. In nucleotides, the CDR3 is TGTGCCAGCAGTGCTTGGAGACTAGCTGTAGATGAGCAGTTCTTC. Translation: CASSAWRLAVDEQFF.

The sample holds a few counts of this clonotype. The rearrangement links TRBV6-1 to TRBJ2-3, with 9 bases matching TRBD2. Germline V gene sequence: CDR1 MNHNS, CDR2 SASEGT. The CDR3 totals 16 residues. Unmatched junction bases numbered 5, after V lost 4 bases and J lost 0 bases. The CDR3 region is CASSAHSGSSTDTQYF. The DNA for the CDR3 is TGTGCCAGCAGTGCCCATAGCGGGAGTAGCACAGATACGCAGTATTTT.

This clonotype has at least ten counts. The J gene is TRBJ1-1, the V gene TRBV6-2 or TRBV6-3; tentative D call: TRBD1 (5 bases). This CDR3 has 15 residues. Trimming removed 5 bases at V and 0 bases at J, with 13 bases between. Germline lookup yields CDR1 MNHEY and CDR2 SVGEGT. The CDR3 nucleotides are TGTGCCAGCAGTAAAGCCGGGGCTATGAACACTGAAGCTTTCTTT. Amino acid sequence: CASSKAGAMNTEAFF.

This clonotype appeared a single time. The V gene is TRBV5-4, the J gene TRBJ2-1; tentatively, D is TRBD1 or TRBD2 (5 bases each). The germline V gene encodes CDR1 SGHNT and CDR2 YYREEE (reference sequence). The CDR3 has 14 residues. The V end was cut by 4 bases, the J end by 6 bases, with 14 bases between. CDR3: CASSPGWGTNEQFF. DNA of the CDR3: TGTGCCAGCAGCCCCGGCTGGGGGACCAATGAGCAGTTCTTC.

This clonotype came up many times. The chain joins TRBV29-1 to TRBJ1-2; possibly TRBD1 for D (5 bases). Germline assignment: CDR1 SQVTM and CDR2 ANQGSEA. V dropped 2 bases and J dropped 7 bases, with 26 bases sitting between them. There are 17 residues in the CDR3. DNA of the CDR3: TGCAGCGTTGAATGGAGCCCCGGGGCAGGCCCTCCCTCTGGCTACACCTTC. The encoded protein is CSVEWSPGAGPPSGYTF.

This clonotype was counted many times. CDR3 residues: CASSQDPGQSNYGYTF. In DNA form, the CDR3 reads TGTGCCAGCAGCCAAGATCCGGGACAGTCTAACTATGGCTACACCTTC. The chain carries TRBV4-2 and TRBJ1-2; 7 bases agree with TRBD1. J was trimmed by 0 bases and V by 0 bases; bases with no gene match: 4. Germline V gene sequence: CDR1 LGHNA, CDR2 YNFKEQ. This CDR3 region has 16 residues.

This clonotype was detected many times. V and J are TRBV12-3 or TRBV12-4 and TRBJ2-3, with 7 positions matching TRBD2. Unmatched junction bases numbered 7, after V lost 4 bases and J lost 0 bases. This CDR3 region has 16 residues. CDR3 residues: CASSSGLVWSTDTQYF. As DNA, the CDR3 is TGTGCCAGCAGTTCAGGACTAGTGTGGAGCACAGATACGCAGTATTTT.

The table lists this clonotype with many counts. The J gene is TRBJ1-1, the V gene TRBV20-1; TRBD1 matches at 8 bases. Germline V gene lookup returns CDR1 DFQATT and CDR2 SNEGSKA (reference sequence). The CDR3 has 14 amino acids. Losses at the gene ends were 3 bases for V and 7 bases for J; bases not matched to a gene: 10. The CDR3 protein is CSARRTGRPNEAFF. The CDR3 DNA sequence: TGCAGTGCTAGGAGGACAGGGCGGCCTAATGAAGCTTTCTTT.

This clonotype has at least ten counts. V and J are TRBV6-2 or TRBV6-3 and TRBJ2-3; 7 bases line up with TRBD1. V gave up 5 bases and J gave up 1 base; unmatched junction bases: 3. The germline CDR1 and CDR2 sequences are MNHEY and SVGEGT. The CDR3 consists of 14 residues. The CDR3 region is CASSRDRRTDTQYF. Here the CDR3 DNA reads TGTGCCAGCAGTCGGGACAGACGCACAGATACGCAGTATTTT.

The chain recombines TRBV6-2 or TRBV6-3 with TRBJ1-2, with D possibly matching TRBD1 (5 bases). Per the germline V gene, CDR1 is MNHEY and CDR2 is SVGEGT. The germline V and J ends were trimmed by 0 bases and 5 bases, with 13 bases remaining between them. The CDR3 is 15 residues long. DNA of the CDR3: TGTGCCAGCAGTTACTCGGGACGCCAGGATTATGGCTACACCTTC. Protein product: CASSYSGRQDYGYTF.

This clonotype has a count of ten or more. V usage is TRBV5-4 and J usage is TRBJ1-1; 7 bases match TRBD1. The CDR3 covers 15 residues. The V and J ends lost 4 bases and 3 bases, in that order; junction bases with no gene match: 9. The germline V gene encodes CDR1 SGHNT and CDR2 YYREEE (reference sequence). The CDR3 loop is CASSQDRNAYTEAFF. The CDR3 nucleotides are TGTGCCAGCAGCCAGGACAGGAATGCGTACACTGAAGCTTTCTTT. The whole variable domain, remainder taken from reference TRBV5-4 and TRBJ1-1, is ETGVTQSPTHLIKTRGQQVTLRCSSQSGHNTVSWYQQALGQGPQFIFQYYREEENGRGNFPPRFSGLQFPNYSSELNVNALELDDSALYLCASSQDRNAYTEAFFGQGTRLTVV.

The J gene is TRBJ2-5, the V gene TRBV6-8, with D perhaps being TRBD1 or TRBD2 (6 bases each). The germline V gene encodes CDR1 MNHGY and CDR2 SAAAGT. CDR3 length: 15 residues. V gave up 5 bases and J gave up 4 bases, with 17 bases separating them. The CDR3 nucleotides are TGTGCCAGCAGTCGCAGGGGTAGCGGTCGAGAGACCCAGTACTTC. Its protein product is CASSRRGSGRETQYF.

In its sample, this clonotype was seen many times. The chain has TRBV7-2 and TRBJ2-3; D is unclear. Germline V gene data show CDR1 as SGHTA and CDR2 as FQGNSA. The CDR3 loop spans 14 amino acids. V gave up 5 bases and J gave up 10 bases, with 19 bases separating them. The CDR3 DNA is TGTGCCAGCAGCCCTCGACCCCCCTCAACTGCGCAGTATTTT. Encoded protein: CASSPRPPSTAQYF. Together with reference TRBV7-2 and TRBJ2-3, the CDR3 gives the full variable domain: GAGVSQSPSNKVTEKGKDVELRCDPISGHTALYWYRQSLGQGLEFLIYFQGNSAPDKSGLPSDRFSAERTGGSVSTLTIQRTQQEDSAVYLCASSPRPPSTAQYFGPGTRLTVL.

This clonotype was picked up many times. The V gene is TRBV11-2, the J gene TRBJ2-6; no reliable D call. V lost 1 base and J 4 bases, leaving 11 bases between the germline ends. Per germline, CDR1 SGHAT and CDR2 FQNNGV. CDR3 length: 16 amino acids. The CDR3 is CASSLVWGHGANVLTF. In DNA form, the CDR3 reads TGTGCCAGCAGCTTAGTCTGGGGTCACGGGGCCAACGTCCTGACTTTC.

This clonotype was observed at least ten times. This chain joins TRBV24-1 and TRBJ2-1; TRBD1 is a possible D gene (5 bases). This CDR3 contains 14 residues. The V end was cut by 4 bases, the J end by 4 bases, with 10 bases between. In germline, CDR1 is KGHDR, CDR2 SFDVKD. CDR3 region: CATSDTRQYNEQFF. The CDR3 nucleotides read TGTGCCACCAGTGACACCAGACAGTACAATGAGCAGTTCTTC.

The table lists this clonotype with many counts. The chain joins TRBV4-3 to TRBJ2-5; D might be TRBD1 (8 bases). With 8 bases removed from V and 5 bases from J, the gap between germline ends came to 15 bases. The CDR3 consists of 13 residues. CDR1 is LGHNA and CDR2 is YSLEER in the germline V gene. CDR3 amino acids: CASGQQGGETQYF. The CDR3 DNA is TGCGCCAGCGGACAACAGGGGGGGGAGACCCAGTACTTC.

This clonotype was observed many times. The rearrangement joins TRBV20-1 to TRBJ2-1; 8 bases align to TRBD1. Germline V lookup: CDR1 DFQATT, CDR2 SNEGSKA (reference sequence). The CDR3 is made up of 14 amino acids. The V segment lost 5 bases and the J segment 2 bases; nucleotides outside the gene matches: 5. CDR3 amino acids: CSASGQGPYNEQFF. As DNA, the CDR3 is TGCAGTGCTTCCGGACAGGGACCCTACAATGAGCAGTTCTTC.

This clonotype has at least ten counts. The chain has TRBV10-1 and TRBJ2-1, with 11 bases lining up with TRBD2. Per germline, CDR1 WNHNN and CDR2 SYGVQD (reference sequence). CDR3 length equals 15 residues. V trimming: 8 bases; J trimming: 1 base; junction bases outside the gene matches: 4. CDR3: CASGGTSGSYNEQFF. In nucleotides, the CDR3 is TGCGCCAGCGGCGGGACTAGCGGTTCCTACAATGAGCAGTTCTTC.

V gene TRBV29-1 combines with J gene TRBJ1-2; no reliable D call. Trimming stripped 0 bases from V and 0 bases from J, with 11 bases between. Germline CDR1 SQVTM, CDR2 ANQGSEA. CDR3 length: 15 amino acids. In DNA, the CDR3 is TGCAGCGTTGAAGATCCACTGGACCCTAACTATGGCTACACCTTC. Its translation: CSVEDPLDPNYGYTF.

A note on this clonotype: A far larger clone is one nucleotide away, so this likely arose from a read error. The chain is built from TRBV28 and TRBJ2-7, with 9 bases lining up with TRBD2. The CDR3 sequence is 14 residues long. Germline loops: CDR1 MDHEN, CDR2 SYDVKM. Unmatched junction bases numbered 9, after V lost 5 bases and J lost 7 bases. The CDR3 region is CASSPSGTPNEQYF. The CDR3 region has the DNA TGTGCCAGCAGTCCTAGCGGGACCCCCAATGAGCAGTACTTC.

The table lists this clonotype with many counts. The rearrangement links TRBV26 to TRBJ2-7; the table gives TRBD2 as D, unverified against the DNA. TRBV26 is marked as a pseudogene. The CDR3 has 14 residues. The CDR3 coding sequence is TGTGCCAGCAGTTCGACCGGGCCCGTCTACGAGCAGTACTTC. Translation: CASSSTGPVYEQYF.